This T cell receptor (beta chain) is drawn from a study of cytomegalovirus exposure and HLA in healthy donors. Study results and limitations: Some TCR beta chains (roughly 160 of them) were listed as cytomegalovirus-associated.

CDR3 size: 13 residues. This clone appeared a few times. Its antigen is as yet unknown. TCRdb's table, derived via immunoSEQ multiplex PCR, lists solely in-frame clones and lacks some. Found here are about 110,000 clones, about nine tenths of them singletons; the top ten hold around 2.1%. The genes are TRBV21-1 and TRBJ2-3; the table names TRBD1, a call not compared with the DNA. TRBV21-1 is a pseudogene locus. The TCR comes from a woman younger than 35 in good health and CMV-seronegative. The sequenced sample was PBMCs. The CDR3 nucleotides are TGTGCCAGCCGGGACAGCAGCACAGATACGCAGTATTTT. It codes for CASRDSSTDTQYF.